This passage covers 32 T cell receptor beta chains from one sample sequenced in a study of Graves' ophthalmopathy and Graves' hyperthyroidism. RNA transcripts served as template for amplifying TCR beta CDR3 sequences. RT-PCR was first run with HTBI primers, then multiplex PCR in a second round. TCRdb re-called the multiplex PCR reads with MiXCR, one entry per CDR3 protein. The sample records roughly 410,000 distinct CDR3 sequences, 15% to 17% being singletons. Sequencing was performed on peripheral blood. These receptors were obtained from a woman under 30 with stable Graves' hyperthyroidism.

In its sample, this clonotype was seen a few times. The chain links TRBV11-2 to TRBJ1-2, with 10 bases fitting TRBD1. The CDR3 length is 17 residues. V shed 1 base and J 7 bases; nucleotides not matched to a gene: 12. Looked up from germline, CDR1 is SGHAT and CDR2 is FQNNGV. As DNA, the CDR3 is TGTGCCAGCAGCTTAGTTCGTGACAGGGGGCGGAGAGGTGGCTACACCTTC. Translation: CASSLVRDRGRRGGYTF.

Ten or more counts support this clonotype. The chain employs TRBV6-5 and TRBJ1-3, with D perhaps TRBD1 (5 bases). Per germline, CDR1 MNHEY and CDR2 SVGAGI. The CDR3 has 14 residues. V lost 8 bases, J lost 2 bases, and 13 bases lay in between. The DNA of the CDR3 is TGTGCCAGCGGTACCGGGGGGGCTGGAAACACCATATATTTT. Translated: CASGTGGAGNTIYF.

This clonotype was recorded at least ten times. The chain links TRBV20-1 to TRBJ2-7, with 7 bases identical to TRBD2. V lost 2 bases to trimming and J lost 1 base; unmatched junction nucleotides: 5. This CDR3 contains 14 residues. The germline gives CDR1 DFQATT, CDR2 SNEGSKA (reference sequence). CDR3 nucleotide sequence: TGCAGTGCTAGAAGAGCGGGGCCATCCTACGAGCAGTACTTC. It is translated as CSARRAGPSYEQYF.

This clonotype was detected ten times or more. This rearrangement joins TRBV20-1 to TRBJ2-7; D possibly corresponds to TRBD1 (5 bases). This CDR3 spans 12 amino acids. Trimming cost V 7 bases and J 3 bases, with 13 bases left between them. Germline lookup yields CDR1 DFQATT and CDR2 SNEGSKA (reference sequence). The chain's CDR3 is CSVQAPGYEQYF. The CDR3 nucleotides read TGCAGTGTACAGGCCCCCGGCTACGAGCAGTACTTC.

This clonotype appeared many times. The chain recombines TRBV6-2 or TRBV6-3 with TRBJ1-2; D is ambiguous. Germline V gene sequence: CDR1 MNHEY, CDR2 SVGEGT. The CDR3 covers 17 residues. V was trimmed by 3 bases and J by 4 bases, leaving 21 bases between them. The DNA for the CDR3 is TGTGCCAGCAGTTATTCACCGACGGCAACTCTCCCCTATGGCTACACCTTC. Translation: CASSYSPTATLPYGYTF.

This sequence joins TRBV6-2 or TRBV6-3 and TRBJ1-2; 9 bases map to TRBD1. CDR1 and CDR2 from the germline V gene are MNHEY and SVGEGT. This CDR3 has 14 amino acids. V gave up 4 bases and J gave up 9 bases; unmatched junction bases: 9. The CDR3 DNA is TGTGCCAGCAGTTCCGCCGGGACAGGGTACAGCTACACCTTC. Protein product: CASSSAGTGYSYTF.

V is TRBV6-1 and J is TRBJ2-5, with TRBD1 identical over 10 bases. V lost 7 bases, J lost 10 bases, and 6 bases stayed unmatched. Germline loops: CDR1 MNHNS, CDR2 SASEGT. The CDR3 is 12 residues long. CDR3 in DNA: TGTGCCAGCAATCCGGACAGGGGGATCCAGTACTTC. This encodes CASNPDRGIQYF.

This clonotype was counted at least ten times. The genes are TRBV6-1 and TRBJ1-5, with D tentatively TRBD1 (5 bases). Germline V lookup: CDR1 MNHNS, CDR2 SASEGT. Trimming left V 6 bases short and J 3 bases short, with 12 bases between. This CDR3 has 14 amino acids. The DNA for the CDR3 is TGTGCCAGCAGACCTGGGACGGTCAATCAGCCCCAGCATTTT. Translation: CASRPGTVNQPQHF.

This clonotype was seen ten or more times. This chain links TRBV6-5 with TRBJ2-6, with D unclear. The CDR3 runs to 15 residues. From germline, CDR1 is MNHEY and CDR2 SVGAGI. Trimming took 1 base from V and 0 from J, leaving 4 bases between them. CDR3 DNA: TGTGCCAGCAGTTACTACGACTCTGGGGCCAACGTCCTGACTTTC. This encodes CASSYYDSGANVLTF.

This clonotype was recorded only once. V is TRBV6-1 and J is TRBJ1-1; 10 bases match TRBD1. Germline lookup yields CDR1 MNHNS and CDR2 SASEGT. J was trimmed by 5 bases and V by 6 bases; bases with no gene match: 6. This CDR3 has 14 residues. The CDR3 is CASSARDRGTEAFF. The CDR3 DNA is TGTGCCAGCAGCGCCAGGGACAGGGGAACTGAAGCTTTCTTT.

In this sample, this clonotype turned up once. V usage is TRBV5-1 and J usage is TRBJ2-5, with 10 bases fitting TRBD1. The J segment lost 3 bases and the V segment lost 5 bases, leaving 10 bases of the junction unmatched. Germline loops: CDR1 SGHRS, CDR2 YFSETQ. The CDR3 has 16 amino acids. CDR3 in amino acids: CASRGQGVVGEETQYF. The CDR3 DNA is TGCGCCAGCAGAGGACAGGGGGTCGTTGGTGAAGAGACCCAGTACTTC.

This clonotype was seen many times. This sequence joins TRBV2 and TRBJ1-1; D not certain. This CDR3 comprises 15 residues. Trimming removed 7 bases at V and 5 bases at J, with 20 bases between. Germline CDR1 and CDR2: SNHLY and FYNNEI. CDR3 coding DNA: TGTGCCAGCACCAAAATCGGAGAAATTGGGACTGAAGCTTTCTTT. This translates into CASTKIGEIGTEAFF.

This clonotype was found many times. The rearrangement joins TRBV25-1 to TRBJ1-6, with 7 bases lining up with TRBD1. Trimming at V came to 3 bases and at J to 7 bases, leaving 9 bases not matched to a gene. Per germline, CDR1 MGHDK and CDR2 SYGVNS. There are 16 residues in the CDR3. Here the CDR3 DNA reads TGTGCCAGCAGTGACCCCCGGCAGGGGGTCAATTCACCCCTCCACTTT. Amino acid sequence: CASSDPRQGVNSPLHF.

This clonotype occurred a few times. This chain connects TRBV20-1 to TRBJ2-5; 10 positions match TRBD2. The V segment lost 0 bases and the J segment 4 bases; nucleotides outside the gene matches: 14. Germline CDR1 reads DFQATT; CDR2 reads SNEGSKA (reference sequence). There are 18 residues in the CDR3. In DNA form, the CDR3 reads TGCAGTGCTAGAGATCCCAGCGGGGGGGCGGGTCTGCGAGAGACCCAGTACTTC. Translating it yields CSARDPSGGAGLRETQYF.

This clonotype was detected only a few times. The chain employs TRBV12-3 or TRBV12-4 and TRBJ1-5; weak D call: TRBD1 (5 bases). The V end lost 3 bases, the J end lost 5 bases, and 14 bases lay between the germline ends. The CDR3 runs 15 residues. Here the CDR3 DNA reads TGTGCCAGCAGTTTCGGCCGGGGGGTCCATCAGCCCCAGCATTTT. Translation gives CASSFGRGVHQPQHF.

This clonotype was observed many times. This chain joins TRBV6-2 or TRBV6-3 and TRBJ1-2; TRBD1 might be the D (5 bases). This CDR3 is built from 14 residues. Germline lookup yields CDR1 MNHEY and CDR2 SVGEGT. Trimming took 5 bases from V and 1 from J, leaving 11 bases between them. CDR3: CASSRQTFNYGYTF. The CDR3 nucleotides read TGTGCCAGCAGTCGACAGACTTTTAACTATGGCTACACCTTC.

This clonotype was seen ten or more times. The V gene is TRBV2, the J gene TRBJ1-6, with 7 positions matching TRBD1. Looked up from germline, CDR1 is SNHLY and CDR2 is FYNNEI. This CDR3 contains 15 residues. V trimming: 6 bases; J trimming: 2 bases; junction bases outside the gene matches: 4. The CDR3 region is CASRAGGTYNSPLHF. The CDR3 nucleotides are TGTGCCAGCAGAGCAGGGGGGACCTATAATTCACCCCTCCACTTT.

This clonotype appeared many times. The chain employs TRBV6-4 and TRBJ2-7; D uncertain. CDR3 length: 9 amino acids. Trimming cost V 6 bases and J 7 bases, with 4 bases left between them. Germline V gene sequence: CDR1 MRHNA, CDR2 SNTAGT. This CDR3 is CASSPEQYF. CDR3 nucleotide sequence: TGTGCCAGCAGCCCGGAGCAGTACTTC.

This clonotype came up many times. V and J are TRBV6-2 or TRBV6-3 and TRBJ2-2; D remains unclear. The ends were cut back, 6 bases at V and 3 bases at J, with 8 bases in the middle. The length of the CDR3 is 13 residues. Germline values: CDR1 MNHEY, CDR2 SVGEGT. Written as DNA, the CDR3 is TGTGCCAGCAGAGAAGATGACACCGGGGAGCTGTTTTTT. Translation gives CASREDDTGELFF.

Ten or more counts support this clonotype. This sequence joins TRBV7-8 and TRBJ2-2; TRBD1 agrees at 7 bases. In germline, CDR1 is SGHVS, CDR2 FQNEAQ. The V segment lost 5 bases and the J segment 3 bases; nucleotides outside the gene matches: 3. The CDR3 is made up of 14 amino acids. The CDR3 is CASSPTGYTGELFF. In DNA form, the CDR3 reads TGTGCCAGCAGCCCGACAGGGTACACCGGGGAGCTGTTTTTT.

The rearrangement links TRBV9 to TRBJ2-5; 9 bases map to TRBD2. The CDR3 consists of 17 residues. CDR1 and CDR2 from the germline V gene are SGDLS and YYNGEE. The V gene end was trimmed by 1 base and the J gene end by 5 bases; junction bases not matched to a gene: 12. CDR3 sequence reads: CASSVRAAGGARETQYF. In DNA form, the CDR3 reads TGTGCCAGCAGCGTACGGGCGGCGGGGGGGGCCCGGGAGACCCAGTACTTC.

This chain uses TRBV28 with TRBJ2-7; the match to TRBD1 covers 10 bases. Trimming at V came to 5 bases and at J to 3 bases, leaving 7 bases not matched to a gene. The CDR3 covers 15 residues. Looked up from germline, CDR1 is MDHEN and CDR2 is SYDVKM. The CDR3 nucleotides read TGTGCCAGCAGTCGCCGCGGGGACAGGGGCTACGAGCAGTACTTC. Translating gives CASSRRGDRGYEQYF.

In this sample, this clonotype turned up many times. The chain recombines TRBV7-6 with TRBJ2-5; TRBD2 might be the D (6 bases). From germline, CDR1 is SGHVS and CDR2 FNYEAQ. The CDR3 has 14 amino acids. V shed 5 bases and J shed 7 bases, with 17 bases lying between them. The CDR3 bases are TGTGCCAGCAGCCCCCCTGGACTACACGGGACCCAGTACTTC. Its translation is CASSPPGLHGTQYF.

The V and J genes are TRBV7-8 and TRBJ2-2, with 9 bases aligning to TRBD1. In germline, CDR1 is SGHVS, CDR2 FQNEAQ. The CDR3 is 16 amino acids. V lost 3 bases, J lost 3 bases, and 5 bases stayed unmatched. The CDR3 nucleotides are TGTGCCAGCAGCTTTCTAGGGACAGGGTACACCGGGGAGCTGTTTTTT. Translating gives CASSFLGTGYTGELFF.

V and J are TRBV7-2 and TRBJ1-1; possibly TRBD1 for D (6 bases). CDR1 is SGHTA and CDR2 is FQGNSA in the germline V gene. The CDR3 runs 15 residues. V lost 1 base and J 1 base, leaving 10 bases between the germline ends. For the CDR3, the DNA is TGTGCCAGCAGCTTAGTGGCCAGGGGGAACACTGAAGCTTTCTTT. This encodes CASSLVARGNTEAFF.

The rearrangement links TRBV6-2 or TRBV6-3 to TRBJ1-1; possible D gene TRBD1, 6 bases. Germline lookup yields CDR1 MNHEY and CDR2 SVGEGT. Trimming cost V 8 bases and J 9 bases, with 10 bases left between them. The CDR3 runs 10 residues. CDR3 nucleotides: TGTGCCAGCCGGACAGTGAAAGCTTTCTTT. Amino acid sequence: CASRTVKAFF.

This clonotype was seen repeatedly, ten times or more. The chain's CDR3 is CASSLVGAAKNIQYF. Written as DNA, the CDR3 is TGTGCCAGCAGCTTAGTTGGGGCGGCCAAAAACATTCAGTACTTC. V gene TRBV7-2 combines with J gene TRBJ2-4; maybe TRBD1 (5 bases). With 1 base removed from V and 1 base from J, the gap between germline ends came to 8 bases. Per the germline V gene, CDR1 is SGHTA and CDR2 is FQGNSA. This CDR3 has 15 residues.

This clonotype has ten or more counts. This chain joins TRBV27 and TRBJ1-1; D might be TRBD1 (5 bases). The CDR3 runs 14 residues. V lost 6 bases to trimming and J lost 3 bases, with 14 bases between them. CDR1 is MNHEY, CDR2 SMNVEV, per germline (reference sequence). CDR3 loop: CASSLAGRYTEAFF. In nucleotides, the CDR3 is TGTGCCAGCAGCCTGGCAGGGAGGTACACTGAAGCTTTCTTT.

As concerns this clonotype: Here the CDR3 omits its conserved ending phenylalanine or tryptophan, so a read error is the likely source. The V call is TRBV28, the J call TRBJ2-4; 8 nucleotides agree with TRBD1. The CDR3 is made up of 13 amino acids. The germline V gene has CDR1 MDHEN and CDR2 SYDVKM. For the CDR3, the DNA is TGTGTAGTGACAGGGGCTGCCAAAAACATTCAGTACCTC. It codes for CVVTGAAKNIQYL.

This chain connects TRBV20-1 to TRBJ1-3; no definite D call. The CDR3 is made up of 13 amino acids. V lost 5 bases and J lost 8, with 16 bases in between. CDR1 and CDR2 (germline): DFQATT, SNEGSKA (reference sequence). CDR3 DNA: TGCAGTGCTCCCCCGAGCGGAGGACACACCATATATTTT. It encodes CSAPPSGGHTIYF.

This clonotype was counted at least ten times. The rearrangement links TRBV15 to TRBJ1-1; D might be TRBD1 (6 bases). CDR3 length: 13 amino acids. Trimming cost V 5 bases and J 8 bases, with 15 bases left between them. The V gene's germline CDR1 is LNHNV and CDR2 YYDKDF (reference sequence). The CDR3 region has the DNA TGTGCCACCAGCGGTTCTATTGGACAGGAAGCTTTCTTT. The encoded protein is CATSGSIGQEAFF. Drawing the rest from reference TRBV15 and TRBJ1-1, the complete variable domain is DAMVIQNPRYQVTQFGKPVTLSCSQTLNHNVMYWYQQKSSQAPKLLFHYYDKDFNNEADTPDNFQSRRPNTSFCFLDIRSPGLGDTAMYLCATSGSIGQEAFFGQGTRLTVV.

This clonotype appeared a few times. The chain uses TRBV12-5 and TRBJ2-5, with 7 bases aligning to TRBD1. The germline V gene encodes CDR1 LGHNT and CDR2 FRNRAP. This CDR3 spans 18 amino acids. V trimming: 0 bases; J trimming: 4 bases; junction bases outside the gene matches: 14. The CDR3 region is CASGLVLGDSIKGETQYF. CDR3 DNA: TGTGCTAGTGGTTTGGTACTTGGGGACAGCATCAAGGGAGAGACCCAGTACTTC.